What follows are 24 T cell receptor beta chains derived from one specimen sequenced in a study of T cell repertoires in cytomegalovirus infection. Their target antigens are unknown. One entry per CDR3 protein, called by TCRdb with MiXCR from the reads. The sample comprises roughly 990,000 distinct CDR3 sequences, roughly a third of which are singletons, and about an eighth rests with the top ten. The sequencing used cultured CD8+ T cells from PBMCs, collected from culture after CMV antigen stimulation. All receptors come from a human donor in good health (CMV status not recorded). Some clones in this sample may be carry-over from other donors' samples.

V gene TRBV6-1 combines with J gene TRBJ2-5, with no clear D. Trimming took 2 bases from V and 4 from J, leaving 8 bases between them. This CDR3 is built from 13 residues. Per germline, CDR1 MNHNS and CDR2 SASEGT. CDR3 sequence reads: CASSELGGETQYF. The CDR3 DNA is TGTGCCAGCAGTGAATTAGGTGGAGAGACCCAGTACTTC.

This clonotype was counted between two and nine times. The CDR3 here is CASSLDPFPGNTIYF. The CDR3 nucleotides read TGTGCCAGCAGCTTAGATCCGTTCCCGGGAAACACCATATATTTT. The gene calls are TRBV7-9 and TRBJ1-3; D is unresolved. Germline CDR1 and CDR2: SEHNR and FQNEAQ (reference sequence). This CDR3 spans 15 amino acids. V was trimmed by 1 base and J by 4 bases, leaving 11 bases between them.

This clonotype was observed a handful of times. The chain links TRBV19 to TRBJ1-1, with 9 bases identical to TRBD1. Germline CDR1 and CDR2: LNHDA and SQIVND (reference sequence). The CDR3 has 19 amino acids. V was pared by 5 bases and J by 1 base, with 17 bases of the junction left unmatched. CDR3 sequence: CASSPGQGILFGPNTEAFF. The DNA of the CDR3 is TGTGCCAGTAGTCCGGGACAGGGTATTCTTTTTGGTCCGAACACTGAAGCTTTCTTT. The variable domain in full, completed from reference TRBV19 and TRBJ1-1, reads DGGITQSPKYLFRKEGQNVTLSCEQNLNHDAMYWYRQDPGQGLRLIYYSQIVNDFQKGDIAEGYSVSREKKESFPLTVTSAQKNPTAFYLCASSPGQGILFGPNTEAFFGQGTRLTVV.

This clonotype was observed at least ten times. The J gene is TRBJ2-3, the V gene TRBV6-5; 10 bases align to TRBD2. The CDR3 is 16 amino acids. Looked up from germline, CDR1 is MNHEY and CDR2 is SVGAGI. Unmatched junction bases numbered 4, after V lost 2 bases and J lost 2 bases. CDR3 sequence: CASSYVAGGFTDTQYF. CDR3 DNA: TGTGCCAGCAGTTACGTAGCGGGGGGATTCACAGATACGCAGTATTTT.

This clonotype was picked up many times. This chain links TRBV7-9 with TRBJ2-1; D call uncertain. Trimming took 6 bases from V and 6 from J, leaving 12 bases between them. The CDR3 consists of 13 residues. Germline values: CDR1 SEHNR, CDR2 FQNEAQ (reference sequence). DNA of the CDR3: TGTGCCAGCAGTTTGGGTAGGGCCAATGAGCAGTTCTTC. It translates to CASSLGRANEQFF.

This clonotype appeared a few times. The genes are TRBV12-3 or TRBV12-4 and TRBJ1-5; D gene unclear. V lost 3 bases to trimming and J lost 7 bases, with 7 bases between them. The CDR3 length is 12 residues. CDR3 in amino acids: CASSFIAQPQHF. The DNA for the CDR3 is TGTGCCAGCAGTTTCATCGCGCAGCCCCAGCATTTT.

This clonotype was seen a handful of times. The rearrangement links TRBV24-1 to TRBJ2-3; D not certain. CDR3 length: 16 residues. V lost 4 bases and J lost 1, with 14 bases in between. The germline gives CDR1 KGHDR, CDR2 SFDVKD. The CDR3 loop is CATSDRDGGGTDTQYF. CDR3 in DNA: TGTGCCACCAGTGACCGCGACGGTGGGGGCACAGATACGCAGTATTTT.

A few counts support this clonotype. This chain uses TRBV7-9 with TRBJ2-1, with TRBD1 matching over 8 bases. The CDR3 contains 16 residues. The ends lost 8 bases at V and 9 bases at J; junction bases unmatched: 18. The V gene's germline CDR1 is SEHNR and CDR2 FQNEAQ (reference sequence). The CDR3 loop reads CASLPTPGQVPIEQFF. CDR3 sequence (DNA): TGTGCCAGCCTTCCGACGCCGGGACAGGTGCCGATTGAGCAGTTCTTC.

The CDR3 coding sequence is TGCACCAGCAGTGAACAGAACCTCTCCTTGGACGAGCAGTACGTC. Its translation: CTSSEQNLSLDEQYV. The chain combines TRBV10-2 with TRBJ2-7; unclear D gene. This CDR3 region has 15 residues. CDR1 WSHSY and CDR2 SAAADI come from the germline V gene.

Comment on this clonotype: One junction end disagrees with the germline gene, perhaps due to a read error. The V and J genes are TRBV4-1 and TRBJ1-2; D ambiguous. Germline V lookup: CDR1 MGHRA, CDR2 YSYEKL. This CDR3 is 14 amino acids long. DNA for the CDR3: TGCTCCAGCAGCCAAGAGGCCAGCCCTTATGGATACACCTTC. The encoded protein is CSSSQEASPYGYTF.

The chain carries TRBV28 and TRBJ2-3; TRBD2 matches 12 bases. This CDR3 is 16 amino acids long. With 6 bases clipped from V and 2 bases from J, the junction kept 6 bases outside the gene matches. The germline V gene has CDR1 MDHEN and CDR2 SYDVKM. The CDR3 bases are TGTGCCAGCAGGTGGACTAGCGGGGACTACACAGATACGCAGTATTTT. Translated: CASRWTSGDYTDTQYF. Based on the CDR3 plus reference TRBV28 and TRBJ2-3, the full variable domain is DVKVTQSSRYLVKRTGEKVFLECVQDMDHENMFWYRQDPGLGLRLIYFSYDVKMKEKGDIPEGYSVSREKKERFSLILESASTNQTSMYLCASRWTSGDYTDTQYFGPGTRLTVL.

The chain is built from TRBV7-9 and TRBJ2-1, with TRBD2 identical over 7 bases. V lost 2 bases, J lost 5 bases, and 9 bases stayed unmatched. The length of the CDR3 is 16 residues. Germline CDR1 reads SEHNR; CDR2 reads FQNEAQ (reference sequence). CDR3 bases: TGTGCCAGCAGCTTACCCCTGGTGGGGGGGAACAATGAGCAGTTCTTC. Translation: CASSLPLVGGNNEQFF.

The chain links TRBV7-9 to TRBJ2-7; D may be TRBD1 or TRBD2 (5 bases each). Germline-derived CDR1 and CDR2 are SEHNR and FQNEAQ (reference sequence). Deletions cut 5 bases from V and 1 base from J, with 12 bases between. The CDR3 covers 14 residues. In DNA form, the CDR3 reads TGTGCCAGCAGCCCTCCGGGGCTGTCCTACGAGCAGTACGTC. Translated, it gives CASSPPGLSYEQYV.

This clonotype has just a few counts. The chain combines TRBV19 with TRBJ1-1; perhaps TRBD1 as D (5 bases). CDR3 length: 13 residues. V dropped 7 bases and J dropped 1 base, with 10 bases sitting between them. Germline V CDR1 and CDR2: LNHDA, SQIVND (reference sequence). The CDR3 here is CASKGLGNTEAFF. DNA for the CDR3: TGTGCCAGTAAGGGACTGGGGAACACTGAAGCTTTCTTT.

This chain joins TRBV5-1 and TRBJ1-2; D unresolved. The germline gives CDR1 SGHRS, CDR2 YFSETQ. CDR3 length equals 13 residues. V was cut by 5 bases and J by 4 bases, with 12 bases left in between. The CDR3: CASSTLTLYGYTF. The CDR3 bases are TGCGCCAGCAGTACGTTGACACTCTATGGCTACACCTTC.

Details on this clonotype: Germline and junction disagree at one end, which may indicate a read error. The chain combines TRBV6-5 with TRBJ2-5; D is undetermined. The CDR3 has 13 amino acids. CDR1 and CDR2 (germline): MNHEY, SVGAGI. The CDR3 DNA is TGTACCAGCAGTTACCCGTCGAGAGAGACCCAGTACTTC. Translating it yields CTSSYPSRETQYF.

This clonotype has more than one count but fewer than ten. The chain carries TRBV27 and TRBJ1-6; a possible D gene is TRBD1 (5 bases). Germline CDR1 MNHEY, CDR2 SMNVEV (reference sequence). The CDR3 consists of 12 residues. With 6 bases removed from V and 11 bases from J, the gap between germline ends came to 11 bases. CDR3 protein: CASRRGPAPLHF. CDR3 sequence (DNA): TGTGCCAGCAGAAGGGGCCCCGCACCCCTCCACTTT.

The V and J genes are TRBV4-3 and TRBJ2-1; D unresolved. This CDR3 contains 16 residues. Trimming removed 0 bases from V and 1 base from J, with 10 bases in between. Germline V gives CDR1 LGHNA, CDR2 YSLEER. For the CDR3, the DNA is TGCGCCAGCAGCCAAGATGAGGCGGTTTCCTACAATGAGCAGTTCTTC. Translated: CASSQDEAVSYNEQFF.

The chain links TRBV2 to TRBJ1-1, with 8 bases lining up with TRBD1. CDR3 size: 16 residues. V lost 4 bases to trimming and J lost 2 bases; unmatched junction nucleotides: 9. Germline loops: CDR1 SNHLY, CDR2 FYNNEI. The CDR3 nucleotides read TGTGCCAGCAGTGGTGATCGGGACAGGAGAAACACTGAAGCTTTCTTT. Translated: CASSGDRDRRNTEAFF.

The rearrangement joins TRBV20-1 to TRBJ1-5, with D tentatively TRBD1 (6 bases). Deletions cut 0 bases from V and 9 bases from J, with 15 bases between. This CDR3 region has 14 residues. CDR1 and CDR2 (germline): DFQATT, SNEGSKA (reference sequence). CDR3: CSARDRGAQWPQHF. The CDR3 nucleotides read TGCAGTGCTAGAGATAGGGGGGCCCAGTGGCCCCAGCATTTT.

This chain links TRBV5-6 with TRBJ1-1; 10 nucleotides agree with TRBD1. With 3 bases clipped from V and 6 bases from J, the junction kept 5 bases outside the gene matches. The length of the CDR3 is 14 residues. CDR1 is SGHDT, CDR2 YYEEEE, per germline. CDR3 in amino acids: CASSYGTGAAEAFF. The CDR3 region has the DNA TGTGCCAGCAGCTATGGGACAGGGGCGGCTGAAGCTTTCTTT.

The chain joins TRBV28 to TRBJ2-2, with TRBD1 matching over 7 bases. The J segment lost 2 bases and the V segment lost 8 bases, leaving 8 bases of the junction unmatched. Germline V gene data show CDR1 as MDHEN and CDR2 as SYDVKM. The CDR3 has 15 amino acids. The DNA for the CDR3 is TGTGCCAGCGGCTCGGGACAGACAAACACCGGGGAGCTGTTTTTT. Its translation: CASGSGQTNTGELFF.

The chain joins TRBV20-1 to TRBJ2-1; the match to TRBD1 covers 11 bases. J lost 3 bases, V lost 4 bases, and 8 bases had no gene match. In germline, CDR1 is DFQATT, CDR2 SNEGSKA (reference sequence). The CDR3 extends over 16 amino acids. The CDR3: CSATTSGTGGYNEQFF. The CDR3, as DNA: TGCAGTGCTACCACTTCCGGGACAGGGGGCTACAATGAGCAGTTCTTC.

The CDR3 nucleotides read TGCAGCGTGAGGGGGGGGGCCCAGTATACGCAGTATTTT. This codes for CSVRGGAQYTQYF. The chain uses TRBV29-1 and TRBJ2-3; D may be TRBD2 (7 bases). Looked up from germline, CDR1 is SQVTM and CDR2 is ANQGSEA. The CDR3 contains 13 residues. V was shortened by 6 bases and J by 7 bases, with 17 bases between the two germline ends.